This T cell receptor beta chain was recovered during a study of T cell responses to AZD1222 COVID-19 vaccine (dated by TCRdb to about 2021). About the investigation overall: TCR sequencing covered fewer than 250 trial participants: 207 given two doses of AZD1222 and approximately 26 given two doses of MenACWY control vaccine. Enrollment into the trials was organized by age into subgroups of 18-55, 56-69 and 70-plus years, and those subgroups contained about 160, 30 and 59 TCR-sequenced participants, respectively. Findings and caveats that apply to the study as a whole: In the small 56-69-year group, the increase in depth fell short of significance, most likely because of low power. Nearly half of unique spike-specific TCRs reportedly recognized epitopes outside regions mutated in the B.1.351 and B.1.1.7 variants. The whole spike protein was spanned by vaccine-associated CD4 TCRs, and dominant responses were seen in regions 160-218 and 743-854. Only five or six AZD1222 recipients were SARS-CoV-2 seropositive at baseline, limiting conclusions about previously exposed vaccinees. Because no day 14 peak-response samples were available, repertoires were characterized only after the peak T cell response. After two AZD1222 doses, spike-specific TCR breadth and depth were significantly higher than at day 0 and than in MenACWY recipients. Participants were mostly white British and included more females than males, and it was suggested by the authors that clonal diversity may have been underestimated.

The time point label, as the study defines it: about 28 days (+/-7) after the second vaccine dose. AZD1222 recipients whose second dose came at about 4 weeks and those whose second dose came at about 12 weeks were combined into one group, since spike-specific TCR depth and breadth did not differ between the two schedules. The vaccinee samples were drawn from two UK trials, COV001 and COV002, one of which was a single-blind randomized controlled phase 2/3 trial testing AZD1222 (ChAdOx1 nCoV-19) in healthy adults. For TCRbeta chain sequencing, PBMC samples were collected from trial participants at day 0 and at day 28 after the second dose. The CDR3 regions of human TCRbeta chains were analyzed by immunosequencing. Per the original workflow: TCRs in the repertoires were matched against a reference library of SARS-CoV-2-specific TCRs that had been generated with the MIRA antigen-specificity platform. Breadth meant the fraction of unique TCRs that were SARS-CoV-2-associated, whereas depth meant the fraction of total T cells that were SARS-CoV-2-associated. Using the MIRA data, each spike-specific TCR was mapped to the spike region that the TCR reacts to and placed in a CD4 or CD8 class. Log10-transformed breadth and depth values were compared by one-way ANOVA with Sidak's multiple comparisons tests. Here the immuneACCESS table is served through TCRdb, limited to in-frame sequences with V and J called. Missing clones are a known gap in these copies; in checked studies unresolved V genes cover under half, and the rest lacks a known reason. The DNA gave D and trimming, while V, J and clone size come from that table. This sample holds under 200,000 clones; 92% were observed only once. Approximately 1.3% of the sample lies in the top ten.

The germline V gene supplies CDR1 ENHRY and CDR2 SYGVKD. V was cut back by 6 bases and J by 4 bases, leaving a gap of 13 bases between them. Taken from cysteine to phenylalanine, the CDR3 has 14 residues. CDR3 DNA is the only sequence kept; it has 42 bases, read in frame from the first base. In regard to this clone: It lacks a known antigen. Base qualities are not provided; no much larger clone lies one nucleotide away.

The clonotype was recovered from an adult who received the AZD1222 COVID-19 vaccine. Here the sequenced sample was peripheral blood, taken 28 days after the second AZD1222 dose. The sequence joins TRBV10-3 to TRBJ1-5, with TRBD1 as a weak D call on 5 bases. The CDR3 corresponds to CAIRTDGQNQPQHF. Read as DNA, the sequence is TGTGCCATCAGAACGGACGGACAAAATCAGCCCCAGCATTTT.